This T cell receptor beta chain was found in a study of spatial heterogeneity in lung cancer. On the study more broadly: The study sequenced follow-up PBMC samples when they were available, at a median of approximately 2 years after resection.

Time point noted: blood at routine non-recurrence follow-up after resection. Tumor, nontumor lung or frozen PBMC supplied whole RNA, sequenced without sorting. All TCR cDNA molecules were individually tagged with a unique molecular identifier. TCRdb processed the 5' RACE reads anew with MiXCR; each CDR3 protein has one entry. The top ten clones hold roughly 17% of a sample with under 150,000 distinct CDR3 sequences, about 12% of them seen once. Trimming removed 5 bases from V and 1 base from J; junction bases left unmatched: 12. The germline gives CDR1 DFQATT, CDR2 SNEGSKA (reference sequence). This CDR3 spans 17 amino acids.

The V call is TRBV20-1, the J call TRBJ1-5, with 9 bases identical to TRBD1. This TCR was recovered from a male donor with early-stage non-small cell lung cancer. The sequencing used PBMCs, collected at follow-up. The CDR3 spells CSASAPQGARSNQPQHF. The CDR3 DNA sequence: TGCAGTGCTTCCGCCCCACAGGGGGCCAGGAGCAATCAGCCCCAGCATTTT.